This TCR beta chain was captured in a study of T-cell memory formation after mild COVID-19. Background on the study: Largely, TCR clusters stayed within a single donor.

In regard to this clonotype: Its antigen is unknown.

TCRdb passed the 5' RACE reads through MiXCR, listing each CDR3 protein once. The repertoire holds hundreds of thousands of distinct CDR3 sequences, with roughly 13% as singletons. Broader study findings: Clones that contracted from day 15 to 85 had balanced CD4/CD8; later expanders were CD4+ biased. The authors left the SARS-CoV-2 specificity of second-wave clones peaking on day 37 unconfirmed.

Sequenced: PBMCs or a T cell subset sorted from them (not recorded which). This TCR came from a man aged 18 to 29 who had mild COVID-19 (a few samples of this study predate the infection). Cell type and time point are not known.

The CDR3 loop reads CASSLARFGTIYF. In nucleotides, the CDR3 is TGTGCCAGCAGTTTAGCACGATTCGGCACCATATATTTT. The chain links TRBV12-3 or TRBV12-4 to TRBJ1-3, with no clear D. The V end was cut by 0 bases, the J end by 9 bases, with 9 bases between. The CDR3 contains 13 residues.